Below, one TCR beta chain is given with its context. Seattle patient enrollment occurred during active infection, with longitudinal follow-up thereafter. The record originates from a study of blood T cell repertoires in COVID-19. About the research overall: Whether acute or convalescent, the COVID-19 samples came from the United States, Italy and Spain. T cells, B-cell-depleted T cells, or PBMCs supplied cDNA or gDNA.

Trimming took 3 bases from V and 6 from J, leaving 11 bases between them. Germline values: CDR1 LGHDT, CDR2 YNNKEL (reference sequence). This CDR3 has 14 amino acids. As originally analysed: Cell counts per sample came from amplifying reference gene primers. Generated by immunoSEQ multiplex PCR, the TCRdb table keeps only in-frame clones and is missing some. That table is the source of V, J and clone size, and D and trimming were worked out from the DNA. The sample shows 60,000 to 65,000 clones, roughly 72% of them seen only once. The clonotype originates from a woman in her sixties or seventies with COVID-19, enrolled during active disease. Sequencing input: peripheral blood. V and J are TRBV3-1 (or the pseudogene TRBV3-2) and TRBJ1-4; D is possibly TRBD1 (6 bases). CDR3 sequence reads: CASSHGTMYEKLFF. CDR3 nucleotides: TGTGCCAGCAGCCATGGGACAATGTATGAAAAACTGTTTTTT.